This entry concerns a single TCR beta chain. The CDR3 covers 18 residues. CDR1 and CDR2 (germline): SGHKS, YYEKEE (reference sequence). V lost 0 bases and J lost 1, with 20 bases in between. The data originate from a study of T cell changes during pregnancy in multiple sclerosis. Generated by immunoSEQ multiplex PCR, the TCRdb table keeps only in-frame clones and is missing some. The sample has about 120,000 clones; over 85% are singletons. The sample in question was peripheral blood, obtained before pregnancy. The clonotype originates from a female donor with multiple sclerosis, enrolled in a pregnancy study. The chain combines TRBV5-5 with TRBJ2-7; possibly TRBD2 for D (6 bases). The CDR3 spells CASSLVGGAHRSSYEQYF. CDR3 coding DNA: TGTGCCAGCAGCTTGGTCGGGGGTGCGCATAGGAGTTCCTACGAGCAGTACTTC.